This TCR beta chain stems from a study of shared clonotypes between healthy human individuals. From CD4+ cells came CD45RA+ naive and CD45RA-negative memory subsets. Regarding the study as a whole: Sharing across a few donors was seen in around 5.1% of naive CD4 clonotypes. Non-shared clonotypes had lower generation probabilities than clonotypes shared by all four sorted-subset donors. Clonotype sharing among donors likely depends on sequencing depth.

Assay: immunoSEQ multiplex PCR; the TCRdb copy retains only in-frame clones and omits some. The sample lists about 2.4 million clones, roughly 93% occurring once. Regarding this clone: The antigen remains unidentified.

Germline CDR1 and CDR2: SGHTA and FQGTGA. CDR3 size: 19 residues. Unmatched junction bases numbered 12, after V lost 5 bases and J lost 0 bases. The sequenced sample consisted of naive CD4+ T cells from PBMCs. Noted subset: CD45RA+ positively selected. J is TRBJ2-6 and V is TRBV7-3; 8 nucleotides agree with TRBD2. This TCR came from a man aged 18 to 30 in good health. Some clones in this sample may be carry-over from other donors' samples. This CDR3 is CASSPKASGRGSGANVLTF. The CDR3 DNA follows: TGTGCCAGCAGCCCAAAGGCTAGCGGGCGAGGCTCTGGGGCCAACGTCCTGACTTTC.